One and the same sample provided the 32 T cell receptor beta chains below, sequenced in a study of shared clonotypes between healthy human individuals. It was CD45RO-negative cells, positively selected for CCR7, that made up naive CD8 cells, with terminally differentiated effector memory CD45RA+ cells excluded. Method: immunoSEQ multiplex PCR; TCRdb's copy keeps in-frame clones and lacks some. The sample consists of about 820,000 clones, 90% to 95% of them appearing once. The sequencing sample was made of naive CD8+ T cells sorted from blood. These receptor sequences come from a man aged 25 to 40 in good health.

The rearrangement links TRBV19 to TRBJ2-1, with a tentative D call TRBD2 (6 bases). Germline V lookup: CDR1 LNHDA, CDR2 SQIVND (reference sequence). Trimming shortened V by 3 bases and J by 4 bases, and 16 bases separated the two germline ends. The CDR3 spans 16 residues. DNA for the CDR3: TGTGCCAGTAGTATTGTGGGAGGCGAGGGTTACAATGAGCAGTTCTTC. Translation gives CASSIVGGEGYNEQFF. The entire variable domain, with the rest obtained from reference TRBV19 and TRBJ2-1, is as follows: DGGITQSPKYLFRKEGQNVTLSCEQNLNHDAMYWYRQDPGQGLRLIYYSQIVNDFQKGDIAEGYSVSREKKESFPLTVTSAQKNPTAFYLCASSIVGGEGYNEQFFGPGTRLTVL.

This clone was found once. V usage is TRBV7-9 and J usage is TRBJ1-5; 8 bases agree with TRBD1. The CDR3 length is 17 residues. After removal of 3 bases from V and 3 bases from J, the junction contained 10 bases not matched to a gene. Germline assignment: CDR1 SEHNR and CDR2 FQNEAQ (reference sequence). The CDR3 loop reads CASSFARTGFLNQPQHF. The CDR3 DNA follows: TGTGCCAGCAGCTTTGCCAGGACAGGGTTCCTCAATCAGCCCCAGCATTTT.

V usage is TRBV6-5 and J usage is TRBJ1-5, with D hard to call. V lost 5 bases and J 7 bases, leaving 12 bases between the germline ends. Germline V gene lookup returns CDR1 MNHEY and CDR2 SVGAGI. The CDR3 totals 13 residues. DNA of the CDR3: TGTGCCAGCAGTCCTTCCTTGGGGCAGCCCCAGCATTTT. It yields the protein CASSPSLGQPQHF.

The chain is built from TRBV5-8 and TRBJ2-1, with 8 nucleotides matching TRBD2. Germline V CDR1 and CDR2: SGHTS, YDEGEE. The CDR3 extends over 17 amino acids. The trim removed 7 bases at V and 1 base at J, leaving 13 bases unmatched. The CDR3: CASQTGGPGGSYNEQFF. The CDR3 bases are TGTGCCAGCCAGACGGGGGGTCCGGGAGGGTCCTACAATGAGCAGTTCTTC.

V gene TRBV21-1 combines with J gene TRBJ2-7; the D call TRBD2 from the table was never checked on the DNA. TRBV21-1 is a known pseudogene. The CDR3 has 16 amino acids. CDR3 sequence (DNA): TGTGCCAGCAGGAAGCGGGGGCCTAGCGAGACCTACGAGCAGTACTTC. It encodes CASRKRGPSETYEQYF.

The chain combines TRBV7-9 with TRBJ2-5; D gene uncertain. The CDR3 contains 13 residues. Trimming removed 3 bases at V and 2 bases at J, with 7 bases between. Germline V gene sequence: CDR1 SEHNR, CDR2 FQNEAQ (reference sequence). The CDR3 loop is CASSFRVQETQYF. DNA for the CDR3: TGTGCCAGCAGCTTCAGAGTGCAAGAGACCCAGTACTTC.

The CDR3 region has the DNA TGTGCCAGCAGTGAAGCGCCTGGGGGAGGGAACATTCAGTACTTC. Amino acid sequence: CASSEAPGGGNIQYF. V is TRBV6-1 and J is TRBJ2-4; 7 bases map to TRBD2. The CDR3 length is 15 residues. V lost 0 bases to trimming and J lost 7 bases; unmatched junction nucleotides: 6. Germline CDR1 and CDR2: MNHNS and SASEGT.

With respect to this clone: This sample includes further DNA sequences coding for the same CDR3. CDR3 in DNA: TGTGCCAGCAGCTTAGCGTACAATGAGCAGTTCTTC. This codes for CASSLAYNEQFF. The chain joins TRBV7-9 to TRBJ2-1, with D unresolved. Per the germline V gene, CDR1 is SEHNR and CDR2 is FQNEAQ (reference sequence). V gave up 0 bases and J gave up 4 bases, with 1 base separating them. This CDR3 spans 12 amino acids. Together with reference TRBV7-9 and TRBJ2-1, the CDR3 gives the full variable domain: DTGVSQNPRHKITKRGQNVTFRCDPISEHNRLYWYRQTLGQGPEFLTYFQNEAQLEKSRLLSDRFSAERPKGSFSTLEIQRTEQGDSAMYLCASSLAYNEQFFGPGTRLTVL.

This clone was seen a single time. This sequence joins TRBV9 and TRBJ2-5; TRBD2 matches 11 bases. With V trimmed by 3 bases and J by 1 base, 2 bases remained unmatched. This CDR3 region has 15 residues. Germline CDR1 is SGDLS and CDR2 is YYNGEE. The CDR3 region has the DNA TGTGCCAGCAGCGAGGGACTAGCGGTCCAAGAGACCCAGTACTTC. Its translation: CASSEGLAVQETQYF.

The chain uses TRBV6-1 and TRBJ2-7; no clear D. The CDR3 is made up of 11 amino acids. Between the trimmed V and J ends, which lost 6 bases and 0 bases, there was a span of 3 bases. Germline CDR1 and CDR2: MNHNS and SASEGT. The CDR3 region has the DNA TGTGCCAGCAGACACTCCTACGAGCAGTACTTC. Protein: CASRHSYEQYF.

V is TRBV28 and J is TRBJ2-7, with D unclear. From germline, CDR1 is MDHEN and CDR2 SYDVKM. V was clipped by 2 bases and J by 7 bases, with 15 bases between them. The CDR3 loop spans 14 amino acids. CDR3 DNA: TGTGCCAGCAGTTTAAAGGATATCTTGCGAGAGCAGTACTTC. Residues: CASSLKDILREQYF. Complete variable domain (other parts from reference TRBV28 and TRBJ2-7): DVKVTQSSRYLVKRTGEKVFLECVQDMDHENMFWYRQDPGLGLRLIYFSYDVKMKEKGDIPEGYSVSREKKERFSLILESASTNQTSMYLCASSLKDILREQYFGPGTRLTVT.

This chain connects TRBV4-1 to TRBJ2-7; D may be TRBD2 (5 bases). Germline-derived CDR1 and CDR2 are MGHRA and YSYEKL. This CDR3 spans 18 amino acids. The V gene lost 1 base and the J gene lost 0 bases, with 19 bases spanning the gap. In DNA, the CDR3 is TGCGCCAGCAGCCAAGGAGCCCAGGACCCGGGGAGCTCCTACGAGCAGTACTTC. Translation: CASSQGAQDPGSSYEQYF.

V and J are TRBV4-1 and TRBJ2-1; D gene unclear. This CDR3 is built from 13 residues. Germline loops: CDR1 MGHRA, CDR2 YSYEKL. V lost 4 bases and J 6 bases, leaving 10 bases between the germline ends. In DNA form, the CDR3 reads TGCGCCAGCAGCCGGGTTAGAGGCAATGAGCAGTTCTTC. This gives the protein CASSRVRGNEQFF.

This clone was detected a few times. The V and J genes are TRBV7-6 and TRBJ1-1; a weak D match, TRBD1 (6 bases). V gave up 4 bases and J gave up 6 bases, with 18 bases separating them. The CDR3 length is 15 residues. Looked up from germline, CDR1 is SGHVS and CDR2 is FNYEAQ. This CDR3 is CASSYEAQGYPEAFF. The CDR3 DNA is TGTGCCAGCAGCTATGAAGCACAGGGTTATCCTGAAGCTTTCTTT.

The chain is built from TRBV4-3 and TRBJ2-7; D might be TRBD2 (6 bases). V was pared by 0 bases and J by 4 bases, with 16 bases between. The CDR3 extends over 16 amino acids. Germline-derived CDR1 and CDR2 are LGHNA and YSLEER. CDR3 sequence (DNA): TGCGCCAGCAGCCAAGATGTGGAGGGAGGAAGATACGAGCAGTACTTC. It yields the protein CASSQDVEGGRYEQYF.

The J gene is TRBJ2-7, the V gene TRBV28, with 7 bases identical to TRBD2. Per germline, CDR1 MDHEN and CDR2 SYDVKM. The V segment lost 5 bases and the J segment 3 bases; nucleotides outside the gene matches: 7. This CDR3 spans 14 amino acids. The CDR3 protein is CASSIRTSDYEQYF. CDR3 DNA: TGTGCCAGCAGTATCCGAACTAGCGACTACGAGCAGTACTTC.

The gene calls are TRBV10-3 and TRBJ2-1; D gene unclear. CDR1 is ENHRY and CDR2 is SYGVKD in the germline V gene. CDR3 length: 14 amino acids. The V and J ends lost 3 bases and 1 base respectively, with 7 bases between them. CDR3 in DNA: TGTGCCATCAGTGAACAGACTTCCTACAATGAGCAGTTCTTC. This encodes CAISEQTSYNEQFF.

The gene calls are TRBV5-1 and TRBJ2-5, with 7 nucleotides matching TRBD1. J lost 5 bases, V lost 2 bases, and 6 bases had no gene match. The germline CDR1 and CDR2 sequences are SGHRS and YFSETQ. The CDR3 spans 14 residues. The CDR3 is CASSFNRGWETQYF. CDR3 DNA: TGCGCCAGCAGCTTCAACAGGGGTTGGGAGACCCAGTACTTC.

The chain uses TRBV19 and TRBJ1-1; possibly TRBD1 for D (5 bases). Trimming left V 5 bases short and J 3 bases short, with 22 bases between. The CDR3 consists of 17 residues. CDR1 and CDR2 (germline): LNHDA, SQIVND (reference sequence). CDR3 nucleotides: TGTGCCAGTAGTCCCCTCGTGGGGCGGGAGTGGTACACTGAAGCTTTCTTT. This sequence encodes CASSPLVGREWYTEAFF. Variable domain in full (rest from reference TRBV19 and TRBJ1-1): DGGITQSPKYLFRKEGQNVTLSCEQNLNHDAMYWYRQDPGQGLRLIYYSQIVNDFQKGDIAEGYSVSREKKESFPLTVTSAQKNPTAFYLCASSPLVGREWYTEAFFGQGTRLTVV.

The CDR3 is CASSWPARVGSRIGANVLTF. CDR3 nucleotides: TGTGCCAGCAGCTGGCCGGCCAGGGTCGGGAGTCGAATCGGGGCCAACGTCCTGACTTTC. The genes are TRBV5-4 and TRBJ2-6; weak D call: TRBD2 (6 bases). Germline V gene data show CDR1 as SGHNT and CDR2 as YYREEE (reference sequence). There are 20 residues in the CDR3. V lost 3 bases and J lost 4, with 26 bases in between.

The rearrangement joins TRBV28 to TRBJ2-1; 7 positions match TRBD1. This CDR3 comprises 14 residues. Germline V gene sequence: CDR1 MDHEN, CDR2 SYDVKM. Unmatched junction bases numbered 6, after V lost 6 bases and J lost 4 bases. CDR3 loop: CASRLQGLYNEQFF. CDR3 DNA: TGTGCCAGCAGGCTACAGGGGTTGTACAATGAGCAGTTCTTC.

This clone was detected only a few times. The chain has TRBV20-1 and TRBJ2-7, with D possibly being TRBD2 (5 bases). The germline gives CDR1 DFQATT, CDR2 SNEGSKA (reference sequence). CDR3 length equals 11 residues. V lost 7 bases to trimming and J lost 0 bases, with 7 bases between them. The CDR3 DNA reads as TGCAGTGTCGGGGACTCCTACGAGCAGTACTTC. It codes for CSVGDSYEQYF.

This chain uses TRBV7-9 with TRBJ2-7, with a tentative D call TRBD2 (6 bases). Trimming cost V 6 bases and J 4 bases, with 19 bases left between them. In germline, CDR1 is SEHNR, CDR2 FQNEAQ (reference sequence). The length of the CDR3 is 15 residues. The CDR3 DNA reads TGTGCCAGCAGTTCGACCGGGACTGCTCCGTACGAGCAGTACTTC. Its translation: CASSSTGTAPYEQYF. Looking up the rest from reference TRBV7-9 and TRBJ2-7 gives the full variable domain: DTGVSQNPRHKITKRGQNVTFRCDPISEHNRLYWYRQTLGQGPEFLTYFQNEAQLEKSRLLSDRFSAERPKGSFSTLEIQRTEQGDSAMYLCASSSTGTAPYEQYFGPGTRLTVT.

The rearrangement links TRBV5-1 to TRBJ2-1; 13 nucleotides align to TRBD2. The junction had 12 bases not matched to a gene; V was cut back by 4 bases and J by 2 bases. Germline V gene data show CDR1 as SGHRS and CDR2 as YFSETQ. CDR3 size: 19 residues. This CDR3 is CASSPLVRTSGSTYNEQFF. In DNA form, the CDR3 reads TGCGCCAGCAGCCCCCTGGTTCGGACTAGCGGGAGCACCTACAATGAGCAGTTCTTC. Drawing the rest from reference TRBV5-1 and TRBJ2-1, the complete variable domain is KAGVTQTPRYLIKTRGQQVTLSCSPISGHRSVSWYQQTPGQGLQFLFEYFSETQRNKGNFPGRFSGRQFSNSRSEMNVSTLELGDSALYLCASSPLVRTSGSTYNEQFFGPGTRLTVL.

The rearrangement uses TRBV6-5 and TRBJ2-1; the match to TRBD2 covers 15 bases. CDR1 is MNHEY, CDR2 SVGAGI, per germline. This CDR3 has 15 residues. Trimming took 6 bases from V and 7 from J; bases not matched to a gene: 4. CDR3 nucleotide sequence: TGTGCCAGCAGCGGACTAGCGGGAGGGCAAAATGAGCAGTTCTTC. It specifies CASSGLAGGQNEQFF.

This clone has a single count. Other DNA sequences in the sample encode the same CDR3. The chain is built from TRBV27 and TRBJ2-7, with 9 bases matching TRBD2. V lost 4 bases, J lost 2 bases, and 3 bases stayed unmatched. CDR1 and CDR2 (germline): MNHEY, SMNVEV (reference sequence). The CDR3 is made up of 14 amino acids. The CDR3 DNA reads as TGTGCCAGCAGTTCAGGACTAGCGACCTACGAGCAGTACTTC. Translated: CASSSGLATYEQYF.

The rearrangement links TRBV29-1 to TRBJ2-3; D is possibly TRBD2 (6 bases). CDR3 length equals 14 residues. V was shortened by 5 bases and J by 0 bases, with 12 bases between the two germline ends. Germline values: CDR1 SQVTM, CDR2 ANQGSEA. In DNA form, the CDR3 reads TGCAGCGTTCTTCTAGCGACTAGCACAGATACGCAGTATTTT. This sequence encodes CSVLLATSTDTQYF.

The CDR3 region has the DNA TGTGCCAGCAGCTTGAGAGGGGGCAATCCCTACGAGCAGTACTTC. Translated: CASSLRGGNPYEQYF. The chain combines TRBV5-4 with TRBJ2-7, with 7 bases lining up with TRBD1. Germline values: CDR1 SGHNT, CDR2 YYREEE (reference sequence). CDR3 length: 15 residues. The junction had 6 bases not matched to a gene; V was cut back by 1 base and J by 2 bases. Full variable domain (remainder filled in from reference TRBV5-4 and TRBJ2-7): ETGVTQSPTHLIKTRGQQVTLRCSSQSGHNTVSWYQQALGQGPQFIFQYYREEENGRGNFPPRFSGLQFPNYSSELNVNALELDDSALYLCASSLRGGNPYEQYFGPGTRLTVT.

The chain uses TRBV6-1 and TRBJ2-7; the match to TRBD1 covers 8 bases. The CDR3 sequence is 16 residues long. V was pared by 4 bases and J by 2 bases, with 10 bases of the junction left unmatched. The germline gives CDR1 MNHNS, CDR2 SASEGT. The CDR3 sequence is CASSGGTGETTYEQYF. The DNA of the CDR3 is TGTGCCAGCAGTGGAGGGACAGGCGAAACCACCTACGAGCAGTACTTC.

The chain links TRBV10-2 to TRBJ1-2; 10 bases fit TRBD1. Germline CDR1 and CDR2: WSHSY and SAAADI. The CDR3 contains 14 residues. The V gene end was trimmed by 2 bases and the J gene end by 12 bases; junction bases not matched to a gene: 9. The chain's CDR3 is CASSEVLDRGSDTF. In DNA, the CDR3 is TGCGCCAGCAGTGAGGTGCTGGACAGGGGGTCAGACACCTTC.

V usage is TRBV15 and J usage is TRBJ1-5; possible D gene TRBD1, 5 bases. Germline CDR1 LNHNV, CDR2 YYDKDF (reference sequence). The CDR3 loop spans 15 amino acids. V was cut by 5 bases and J by 4 bases, with 15 bases left in between. The CDR3 reads CATSSGGAPNQPQHF. The CDR3, as DNA: TGTGCCACCAGCTCCGGAGGGGCCCCAAATCAGCCCCAGCATTTT.

This chain connects TRBV29-1 to TRBJ2-5; 7 nucleotides agree with TRBD1. This CDR3 contains 15 residues. Trimming removed 0 bases from V and 2 bases from J; junction bases left unmatched: 6. Germline values: CDR1 SQVTM, CDR2 ANQGSEA. CDR3 sequence reads: CSVEDLGDSQETQYF. In DNA, the CDR3 is TGCAGCGTTGAAGATCTAGGGGACAGTCAAGAGACCCAGTACTTC.